This T cell receptor beta chain is from a study of T cell responses to AZD1222 COVID-19 vaccine. CDR1 SGHDT and CDR2 YYEEEE come from the germline V gene. The CDR3 extends over 13 amino acids. Trimming took off 1 base at V and 4 bases at J, with 8 bases between the two ends. The data were produced by immunoSEQ multiplex PCR, yet TCRdb's version contains in-frame clones alone and is incomplete. The sample lists about 170,000 clones, 90% occurring once. The sequence was obtained from an adult in good health. The chain is built from TRBV5-6 and TRBJ1-2, with D possibly TRBD1 on 6 matching bases. The specimen was peripheral blood, collected on day 0 of AZD1222 vaccination. The CDR3 loop reads CASSLWGAYGYTF. The CDR3 bases are TGTGCCAGCAGCTTGTGGGGGGCCTATGGCTACACCTTC.